This T cell receptor (beta chain) was identified in a study of CD8+CD57+ T cells in acquired aplastic anemia. Genomic DNA constituted the template upon which TCR beta VDJ and CDR3 profiling was performed. MiXCR, applied by TCRdb to the reads, yields one record per CDR3 protein. The table lists hundreds of thousands of distinct CDR3 sequences, more than 45% of them singletons. This clonotype was detected once. It may be a read error: a sequence one base away is much more abundant. The CDR3 is 15 residues long. Sequencing was done on patients that had shown CD8+CD57+ cell expansion by flow cytometry. The J gene is TRBJ2-7, the V gene TRBV12-3 or TRBV12-4; 9 bases are a match to TRBD2. The receptor was isolated from a human donor with aplastic anemia. Sequenced: sorted CD4+, CD8+, or CD8+CD57+ T cells (not recorded which) from PBMCs. CDR3 sequence: CAGSWGLAGNYEQYF. The CDR3 nucleotides are TGTGCCGGCAGTTGGGGTCTAGCGGGGAACTACGAGCAGTACTTC.